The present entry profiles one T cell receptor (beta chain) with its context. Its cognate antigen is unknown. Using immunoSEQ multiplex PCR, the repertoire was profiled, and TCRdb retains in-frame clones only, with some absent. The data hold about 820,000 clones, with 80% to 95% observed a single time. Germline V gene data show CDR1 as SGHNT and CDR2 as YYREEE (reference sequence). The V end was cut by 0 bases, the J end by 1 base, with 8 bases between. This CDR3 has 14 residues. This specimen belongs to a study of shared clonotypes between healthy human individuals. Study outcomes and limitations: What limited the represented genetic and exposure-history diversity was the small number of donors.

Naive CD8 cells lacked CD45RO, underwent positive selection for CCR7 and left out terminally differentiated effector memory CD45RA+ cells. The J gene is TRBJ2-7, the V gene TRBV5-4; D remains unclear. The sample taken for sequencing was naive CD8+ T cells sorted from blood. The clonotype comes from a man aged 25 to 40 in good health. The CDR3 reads CASSLVRESYEQYF. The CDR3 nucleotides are TGTGCCAGCAGCTTGGTTAGAGAGTCCTACGAGCAGTACTTC.